The clone carrying this T cell receptor (beta chain) was picked up many times. Its antigen is still unknown. The identical CDR3 is also encoded by other nucleotide sequences in the sample. Germline V gives CDR1 SQVTM, CDR2 ANQGSEA. With V trimmed by 5 bases and J by 8 bases, 13 bases remained unmatched. This CDR3 spans 16 amino acids. The sample comes from a study of metastatic and nonmetastatic thyroid tumors. The overall study: Repertoires were compared across blood and tumor or nodule tissue from malignant and benign thyroid patients.

General study points: Benign nodules were reported to have significantly lower TCR beta diversity than malignant thyroid tumors, in blood and tumor.

Authors' data handling: Clinicopathological groups of papillary thyroid cancer showed CDR3 differences that were used to build a distant-metastasis classifier. With MiXCR, TCRdb reprocessed the PCR reads. TCRdb, not the authors, supplied the V and J calls. The data show approximately 10,000 clones, 20% to 25% seen once. Each patient went into thyroid surgery without having received any treatment. The rearrangement links TRBV29-1 to TRBJ2-1; 12 bases fit TRBD2. The sample taken for sequencing was adjacent normal tissue. The clonotype comes from a female donor with papillary thyroid cancer or a benign thyroid nodule (not recorded which). Some clones in this sample may be carry-over from other donors' samples. In DNA, the CDR3 is TGCAGCGTTACTTGTCCCCTAGCGGGAGGGCCCTATGAGCAGTTCTTC. Translated: CSVTCPLAGGPYEQFF.